The rows below give T cell receptor beta chains drawn from one sample of a study of cytomegalovirus exposure and HLA in healthy donors. Assay: immunoSEQ multiplex PCR; the TCRdb copy retains only in-frame clones and omits some. The sample includes about 130,000 clones, roughly 84% seen only once; the top ten take 0.95% to 1.5%. The source material was PBMCs. These receptors were taken from a girl aged 2-15 years in good health and CMV-seronegative. The CDR3 runs from the conserved cysteine through the conserved F or W. D genes are given only for firm matches. Clone size is given for some rows only: seen once, a few or many times, or a class if the clone is expanded.

v_gene: TRBV18; d_gene: TRBD1; j_gene: TRBJ2-7; abundance: NA; CDR3aa: CASSPNTGGNDEQYF; CDR3nt: TGTGCCAGCTCACCAAATACAGGGGGCAACGACGAGCAGTACTTC
v_gene: TRBV7-6; d_gene: TRBD1; j_gene: TRBJ2-7; abundance: NA; CDR3aa: CASSDTGGHEQYF; CDR3nt: TGTGCCAGCAGCGATACAGGGGGCCATGAGCAGTACTTC
v_gene: TRBV7-9; d_gene: TRBD1; j_gene: TRBJ1-2; abundance: NA; CDR3aa: CASSLSGQGKGYTF; CDR3nt: TGTGCCAGCAGCTTATCGGGACAGGGAAAAGGCTACACCTTC
v_gene: TRBV25-1; d_gene: NA; j_gene: TRBJ2-3; abundance: NA; CDR3aa: CASSEGYPGDTQYF; CDR3nt: TGTGCCAGCAGTGAGGGGTACCCGGGGGATACGCAGTATTTT
v_gene: TRBV30; d_gene: NA; j_gene: TRBJ1-3; abundance: NA; CDR3aa: CAWSVPGILSGNTIYF; CDR3nt: TGTGCCTGGAGTGTACCGGGAATCTTATCTGGAAACACCATATATTTT
v_gene: TRBV9; d_gene: TRBD1; j_gene: TRBJ1-1; abundance: NA; CDR3aa: CASSGQGRNTEAFF; CDR3nt: TGTGCCAGCAGCGGACAGGGGAGGAACACTGAAGCTTTCTTT
v_gene: TRBV6-1; d_gene: TRBD2; j_gene: TRBJ2-3; abundance: NA; CDR3aa: CASSESVAGFTDTQYF; CDR3nt: TGTGCCAGCAGTGAATCGGTAGCGGGGTTCACAGATACGCAGTATTTT
v_gene: TRBV6-5; d_gene: NA; j_gene: TRBJ2-5; abundance: NA; CDR3aa: CASSYGRGETQYF; CDR3nt: TGTGCCAGCAGTTACGGACGAGGGGAGACCCAGTACTTC
v_gene: TRBV2; d_gene: TRBD1; j_gene: TRBJ1-2; abundance: NA; CDR3aa: CASRGITGGAGYTF; CDR3nt: TGTGCCAGCAGGGGCATCACAGGGGGCGCAGGCTACACCTTC
v_gene: TRBV9; d_gene: TRBD2; j_gene: TRBJ2-1; abundance: once; CDR3aa: CASSVGGSGGVYEQFF; CDR3nt: TGTGCCAGCAGCGTAGGGGGTAGCGGGGGGGTCTATGAGCAGTTCTTC
v_gene: TRBV6-5; d_gene: TRBD1; j_gene: TRBJ1-3; abundance: few; CDR3aa: CASRRGPSGNTIYF; CDR3nt: TGTGCCAGCAGAAGGGGGCCGTCCGGAAACACCATATATTTT
v_gene: TRBV30; d_gene: NA; j_gene: TRBJ1-5; abundance: NA; CDR3aa: CAWTEKTGRDQPQHF; CDR3nt: TGTGCCTGGACCGAAAAGACAGGCAGGGATCAGCCCCAGCATTTT
v_gene: TRBV11-3; d_gene: NA; j_gene: TRBJ2-7; abundance: once; CDR3aa: CASSLVDSLYEQYF; CDR3nt: TGTGCCAGCAGCTTAGTTGACAGCCTTTACGAGCAGTACTTC
v_gene: TRBV4-1; d_gene: TRBD1; j_gene: TRBJ2-7; abundance: once; CDR3aa: CASSYRTGQGNEQYF; CDR3nt: TGCGCCAGCAGCTATCGGACGGGACAGGGTAACGAGCAGTACTTC
v_gene: TRBV15; d_gene: TRBD2; j_gene: TRBJ2-1; abundance: NA; CDR3aa: CATSVSGGIQNEQFF; CDR3nt: TGTGCCACCAGTGTGAGCGGGGGGATACAAAATGAGCAGTTCTTC
v_gene: TRBV7-9; d_gene: TRBD1; j_gene: TRBJ1-5; abundance: NA; CDR3aa: CASSPGTGRDQPQHF; CDR3nt: TGTGCCAGCAGCCCCGGGACAGGGAGAGATCAGCCCCAGCATTTT
v_gene: TRBV19; d_gene: TRBD1; j_gene: TRBJ1-6; abundance: NA; CDR3aa: CASRRQGFNSPLHF; CDR3nt: TGTGCCAGTAGACGACAGGGGTTTAATTCACCCCTCCACTTT
v_gene: TRBV29-1; d_gene: TRBD1; j_gene: TRBJ2-7; abundance: NA; CDR3aa: CSVADRVSVYEQYF; CDR3nt: TGCAGCGTTGCTGACAGGGTATCGGTCTACGAGCAGTACTTC
v_gene: TRBV5-1; d_gene: NA; j_gene: TRBJ1-1; abundance: NA; CDR3aa: CASSLVEGRTEAFF; CDR3nt: TGCGCCAGCAGCTTGGTGGAGGGGCGCACTGAAGCTTTCTTT
v_gene: TRBV5-1; d_gene: NA; j_gene: TRBJ1-1; abundance: NA; CDR3aa: CASSLAVAGASTEAFF; CDR3nt: TGCGCCAGCAGCTTGGCCGTGGCAGGGGCTAGCACTGAAGCTTTCTTT
v_gene: TRBV27; d_gene: NA; j_gene: TRBJ2-3; abundance: NA; CDR3aa: CASSLWGAGKRDTQYF; CDR3nt: TGTGCCAGCAGTTTATGGGGTGCGGGAAAGAGAGATACGCAGTATTTT
v_gene: TRBV7-9; d_gene: NA; j_gene: TRBJ1-2; abundance: NA; CDR3aa: CASSLGAGDGYTF; CDR3nt: TGTGCCAGCAGCTTAGGTGCAGGGGACGGCTACACCTTC
v_gene: TRBV15; d_gene: TRBD1; j_gene: TRBJ1-5; abundance: few; CDR3aa: CATSRGDRSNQPQHF; CDR3nt: TGTGCCACCAGCAGAGGGGACAGGAGCAATCAGCCCCAGCATTTT
v_gene: TRBV29-1; d_gene: NA; j_gene: TRBJ1-1; abundance: NA; CDR3aa: CSVVGGMNTEAFF; CDR3nt: TGCAGCGTTGTCGGGGGAATGAACACTGAAGCTTTCTTT
v_gene: TRBV7-7; d_gene: NA; j_gene: TRBJ2-4; abundance: few; CDR3aa: CASSLDLAKNIQYF; CDR3nt: TGTGCTAGCAGCTTAGACTTAGCCAAAAACATTCAGTACTTC
v_gene: TRBV2; d_gene: TRBD2; j_gene: TRBJ2-3; abundance: NA; CDR3aa: CASTLSGGGSTDTQYF; CDR3nt: TGTGCCAGCACCCTCAGCGGGGGGGGGAGCACAGATACGCAGTATTTT
v_gene: TRBV4-1; d_gene: NA; j_gene: TRBJ1-5; abundance: NA; CDR3aa: CASSQPEGQPQHF; CDR3nt: TGCGCCAGCAGCCAACCGGAGGGTCAGCCCCAGCATTTT
v_gene: TRBV5-4; d_gene: NA; j_gene: TRBJ2-2; abundance: NA; CDR3aa: CASSLGGPTGELFF; CDR3nt: TGTGCCAGCAGCTTGGGGGGGCCAACCGGGGAGCTGTTTTTT
v_gene: TRBV30; d_gene: NA; j_gene: TRBJ2-4; abundance: NA; CDR3aa: CAWSEGGGAKNIQYF; CDR3nt: TGTGCCTGGAGTGAGGGTGGGGGGGCCAAAAACATTCAGTACTTC
v_gene: TRBV6-4; d_gene: TRBD2; j_gene: TRBJ2-5; abundance: few; CDR3aa: CASSESSGGPETQYF; CDR3nt: TGTGCCAGCAGTGAATCTAGCGGGGGGCCGGAGACCCAGTACTTC
v_gene: TRBV25-1; d_gene: TRBD1; j_gene: TRBJ1-5; abundance: NA; CDR3aa: CASSPGTGSNQPQHF; CDR3nt: TGTGCCAGCAGTCCCGGGACAGGGAGCAATCAGCCCCAGCATTTT
v_gene: TRBV25-1; d_gene: TRBD1; j_gene: TRBJ2-7; abundance: once; CDR3aa: CASSESGQGALYEQYF; CDR3nt: TGTGCCAGCAGTGAATCGGGACAGGGGGCTCTGTACGAGCAGTACTTC
v_gene: TRBV4-1; d_gene: TRBD2; j_gene: TRBJ2-3; abundance: NA; CDR3aa: CASSQPTSGLSTDTQYF; CDR3nt: TGCGCCAGCAGCCAGCCGACTAGCGGCCTTAGCACAGATACGCAGTATTTT
v_gene: TRBV25-1; d_gene: NA; j_gene: TRBJ1-6; abundance: NA; CDR3aa: CASSDFQGRSPLHF; CDR3nt: TGTGCCAGCAGTGATTTCCAGGGTCGGTCACCCCTCCACTTT
v_gene: TRBV6-6; d_gene: TRBD1; j_gene: TRBJ2-4; abundance: few; CDR3aa: CASRSTGGKNIQYF; CDR3nt: TGTGCCAGCAGGTCTACAGGGGGCAAAAACATTCAGTACTTC
v_gene: TRBV4-1; d_gene: NA; j_gene: TRBJ1-1; abundance: NA; CDR3aa: CASSQDLGVNTEAFF; CDR3nt: TGCGCCAGCAGCCAAGATCTAGGAGTGAACACTGAAGCTTTCTTT
v_gene: TRBV30; d_gene: TRBD1; j_gene: TRBJ1-4; abundance: NA; CDR3aa: CAWSRTGSNEKLFF; CDR3nt: TGTGCCTGGAGCAGGACAGGGTCTAATGAAAAACTGTTTTTT
v_gene: TRBV9; d_gene: TRBD1; j_gene: TRBJ2-3; abundance: once; CDR3aa: CASSRLDKRGQDTQYF; CDR3nt: TGTGCCAGCAGCCGCTTAGACAAGAGGGGGCAGGATACGCAGTATTTT
v_gene: TRBV29-1; d_gene: TRBD2; j_gene: TRBJ2-3; abundance: NA; CDR3aa: CSVDGAGVVPDTQYF; CDR3nt: TGCAGCGTTGATGGGGCGGGAGTGGTACCAGATACGCAGTATTTT
v_gene: TRBV28; d_gene: TRBD1; j_gene: TRBJ1-4; abundance: NA; CDR3aa: CASSLLGRGRKLFF; CDR3nt: TGTGCCAGCAGTTTACTGGGCAGGGGGCGGAAACTGTTTTTT
v_gene: TRBV28; d_gene: NA; j_gene: TRBJ1-1; abundance: NA; CDR3aa: CASNLRAGAEAFF; CDR3nt: TGCGCCAGCAACCTACGGGCGGGGGCTGAAGCTTTCTTT
v_gene: TRBV5-1; d_gene: NA; j_gene: TRBJ2-7; abundance: NA; CDR3aa: CASAQKQGGRNYEQYF; CDR3nt: TGCGCCAGCGCCCAAAAACAGGGGGGGCGAAACTACGAGCAGTACTTC
v_gene: TRBV2; d_gene: NA; j_gene: TRBJ2-5; abundance: NA; CDR3aa: CASSERGAEETQYF; CDR3nt: TGTGCCAGCAGTGAACGGGGGGCTGAAGAGACCCAGTACTTC
v_gene: TRBV10-3; d_gene: TRBD2; j_gene: TRBJ2-1; abundance: NA; CDR3aa: CAISVLAGGPGSYNEQFF; CDR3nt: TGTGCCATCAGTGTCCTAGCGGGAGGGCCGGGGTCATACAATGAGCAGTTCTTC
v_gene: TRBV4-3; d_gene: NA; j_gene: TRBJ1-2; abundance: NA; CDR3aa: CASSPGTPKTPNYGYTF; CDR3nt: TGCGCCAGCAGCCCTGGGACACCTAAGACTCCTAACTATGGCTACACCTTC
v_gene: TRBV28; d_gene: TRBD1; j_gene: TRBJ1-5; abundance: NA; CDR3aa: CASSFTGASNQPQHF; CDR3nt: TGTGCCAGCAGTTTTACAGGGGCCAGCAATCAGCCCCAGCATTTT
v_gene: TRBV6-6; d_gene: NA; j_gene: TRBJ1-1; abundance: NA; CDR3aa: CASSYSGGANTEAFF; CDR3nt: TGTGCCAGCAGTTACTCGGGGGGGGCAAACACTGAAGCTTTCTTT
v_gene: TRBV9; d_gene: TRBD1; j_gene: TRBJ2-4; abundance: NA; CDR3aa: CASSVGTGLGFENIQYF; CDR3nt: TGTGCCAGCAGCGTAGGGACAGGGTTAGGATTCGAAAACATTCAGTACTTC
v_gene: TRBV18; d_gene: NA; j_gene: TRBJ2-7; abundance: NA; CDR3aa: CASSPPLTGSKLNEQYF; CDR3nt: TGTGCCAGCTCACCACCCCTGACAGGTTCTAAGCTAAACGAGCAGTACTTC
v_gene: TRBV29-1; d_gene: TRBD1; j_gene: TRBJ2-7; abundance: few; CDR3aa: CSVGDTGGPYEQYF; CDR3nt: TGCAGCGTTGGCGATACAGGGGGCCCCTACGAGCAGTACTTC